Presented here are 2 T cell receptor beta chains from one specimen sequenced in a study of identical twins. One entry per CDR3 protein, called by TCRdb with MiXCR from the 5' RACE reads. The repertoire has around 1.7 million distinct CDR3 sequences, about 31% of them found once; the top ten carry roughly 0.3%. Material for sequencing was cord blood. All receptors derive from a newborn girl in good health.

A note on this clonotype: A junction boundary mismatches the germline segment, possibly from a read error. J is TRBJ1-1 and V is TRBV5-1; perhaps TRBD1 as D (5 bases). The CDR3 is 16 residues long. CDR1 is SGHRS, CDR2 YFSETQ, per germline. The CDR3 loop reads CASRSGQPTLNTKAFF. DNA of the CDR3: TGCGCCAGCAGATCAGGGCAACCCACCCTGAACACTAAAGCTTTCTTT.

The chain is built from TRBV2 and TRBJ2-1, with 10 bases identical to TRBD2. The CDR3 covers 14 residues. V trimming: 7 bases; J trimming: 10 bases; junction bases outside the gene matches: 10. Germline loops: CDR1 SNHLY, CDR2 FYNNEI. The CDR3 here is CASMLAGVGSEQFF. The CDR3 DNA reads TGTGCCAGCATGCTAGCGGGGGTTGGGAGCGAGCAGTTCTTC.